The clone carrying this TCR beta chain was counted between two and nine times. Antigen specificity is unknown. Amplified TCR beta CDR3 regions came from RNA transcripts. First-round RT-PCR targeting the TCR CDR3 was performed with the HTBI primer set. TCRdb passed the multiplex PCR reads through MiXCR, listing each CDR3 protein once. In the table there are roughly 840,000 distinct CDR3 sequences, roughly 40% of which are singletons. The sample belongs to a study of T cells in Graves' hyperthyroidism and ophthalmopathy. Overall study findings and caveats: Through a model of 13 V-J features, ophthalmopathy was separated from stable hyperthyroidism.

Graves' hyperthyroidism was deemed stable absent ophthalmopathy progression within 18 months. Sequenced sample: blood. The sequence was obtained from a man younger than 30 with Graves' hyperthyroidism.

The chain's CDR3 is CASSWATGGGETQYF. The CDR3 DNA is TGTGCCAGCAGCTGGGCAACGGGAGGAGGAGAGACCCAGTACTTC. J is TRBJ2-5 and V is TRBV6-6, with 7 bases matching TRBD2. The ends lost 6 bases at V and 4 bases at J; junction bases unmatched: 11. CDR3 length: 15 amino acids. The V gene's germline CDR1 is MNHNY and CDR2 SVGAGI (reference sequence).